These 25 T cell receptor beta chains share one sample of origin, sequenced in a study of blood T cell repertoires in COVID-19. Clones were read by immunoSEQ multiplex PCR, and TCRdb kept only the in-frame ones, dropping some. The repertoire holds around 260,000 clones, 88% seen once, with around 0.7% in the top ten. The sequenced sample consisted of peripheral blood. The receptors originated from a human donor in a cohort sampled during active COVID-19.

The CDR3 here is CASSFRGIGDEQYF. The CDR3 DNA sequence: TGTGCCAGCAGCTTCAGGGGTATAGGGGACGAGCAGTACTTC. The V call is TRBV3-1 (or the pseudogene TRBV3-2), the J call TRBJ2-7; a possible D gene is TRBD1 (6 bases). V was shortened by 5 bases and J by 5 bases, with 16 bases between the two germline ends. Germline CDR1 LGHDT, CDR2 YNNKEL (reference sequence). The CDR3 spans 14 residues.

V gene TRBV7-9 combines with J gene TRBJ1-1, with D hard to call. V was cut by 2 bases and J by 5 bases, with 18 bases left in between. This CDR3 contains 16 residues. The germline V gene encodes CDR1 SEHNR and CDR2 FQNEAQ (reference sequence). CDR3 region: CASSLSTPPGRTEAFF. The CDR3 DNA reads TGTGCCAGCAGCTTAAGTACGCCGCCGGGAAGGACTGAAGCTTTCTTT.

The rearrangement uses TRBV6-1 and TRBJ2-5; TRBD1 matches at 7 bases. The germline CDR1 and CDR2 sequences are MNHNS and SASEGT. The CDR3 consists of 16 residues. J gave up 3 bases and V 0 bases, and 7 bases lay outside the gene matches. The CDR3 here is CASSEARRTGEETQYF. In DNA, the CDR3 is TGTGCCAGCAGTGAAGCGCGAAGGACAGGCGAAGAGACCCAGTACTTC.

CDR3 DNA: TGTGCCAGCAGTACAGGGGTGTCATCCTCCTACGAGCAGTACTTC. Protein product: CASSTGVSSSYEQYF. The rearrangement joins TRBV6-5 to TRBJ2-7; 7 positions match TRBD1. V lost 5 bases, J lost 0 bases, and 7 bases stayed unmatched. The CDR3 runs 15 residues. Germline V gene data show CDR1 as MNHEY and CDR2 as SVGAGI.

This clone was recorded once. This chain links TRBV18 with TRBJ1-4, with D tentatively TRBD1 (5 bases). Germline values: CDR1 KGHSH, CDR2 LQKENI. Trimming removed 5 bases from V and 5 bases from J, with 12 bases in between. The CDR3 extends over 14 amino acids. The CDR3 DNA sequence: TGTGCCAGCTCAGAACTGGGGCCCAATGAAAAACTGTTTTTT. Translated, it gives CASSELGPNEKLFF.

The chain joins TRBV24-1 to TRBJ1-6, with 8 bases lining up with TRBD1. The length of the CDR3 is 16 residues. V lost 5 bases and J lost 7; bases outside the gene matches: 9. Germline V gives CDR1 KGHDR, CDR2 SFDVKD. CDR3: CATSGVRDRSNSPLHF. The CDR3 nucleotides read TGTGCCACCAGTGGCGTCCGGGACAGGAGCAATTCACCCCTCCACTTT.

The chain couples TRBV9 to TRBJ2-7, with D possibly matching TRBD2 (6 bases). V shed 0 bases and J shed 4 bases, with 11 bases lying between them. The CDR3 totals 14 residues. Per germline, CDR1 SGDLS and CDR2 YYNGEE. For the CDR3, the DNA is TGTGCCAGCAGCGTAGGGCGGGACCCTTACGAGCAGTACTTC. This codes for CASSVGRDPYEQYF.

This clone has only one observation. The chain recombines TRBV15 with TRBJ2-7; perhaps TRBD1 as D (6 bases). V gave up 1 base and J gave up 4 bases, with 11 bases separating them. This CDR3 region has 14 residues. Germline V gene sequence: CDR1 LNHNV, CDR2 YYDKDF (reference sequence). The DNA of the CDR3 is TGTGCCACCAGCAGAGGGACAGAGCAATACGAGCAGTACTTC. Translating it yields CATSRGTEQYEQYF.

This rearrangement joins TRBV30 to TRBJ1-4; TRBD1 matches 8 bases. The CDR3 runs 13 residues. Trimming cost V 5 bases and J 7 bases; bases outside gene matches: 6. Per germline, CDR1 GTSNPN and CDR2 SVGIG (reference sequence). CDR3 amino acids: CAWAGDRIEKLFF. CDR3 sequence (DNA): TGTGCCTGGGCGGGGGACAGGATTGAAAAACTGTTTTTT. The full variable domain, its missing parts supplied by reference TRBV30 and TRBJ1-4, is SQTIHQWPATLVQPVGSPLSLECTVEGTSNPNLYWYRQAAGRGLQLLFYSVGIGQISSEVPQNLSASRPQDRQFILSSKKLLLSDSGFYLCAWAGDRIEKLFFGSGTQLSVL.

The V gene is TRBV15, the J gene TRBJ1-1; TRBD1 matches 9 bases. Germline loops: CDR1 LNHNV, CDR2 YYDKDF (reference sequence). The CDR3 has 15 residues. V lost 1 base, J lost 7 bases, and 7 bases stayed unmatched. The CDR3 DNA follows: TGTGCCACCAGCAGAGCCGGGACAGGGTTGTATGAAGCTTTCTTT. It is translated as CATSRAGTGLYEAFF.

The chain recombines TRBV27 with TRBJ1-1; tentatively, D is TRBD1 (6 bases). Trimming pared 7 bases from V and 2 bases from J, leaving 14 bases between. Germline V gene lookup returns CDR1 MNHEY and CDR2 SMNVEV (reference sequence). The CDR3 extends over 14 amino acids. In nucleotides, the CDR3 is TGTGCCAGCACCCCCGGGGGGCGAAACACTGAAGCTTTCTTT. Its protein product is CASTPGGRNTEAFF.

This clone is a singleton in its sample. This chain joins TRBV27 and TRBJ1-1; TRBD1 aligns across 9 bases. CDR1 and CDR2 (germline): MNHEY, SMNVEV (reference sequence). This CDR3 region has 16 residues. The J segment lost 4 bases and the V segment lost 3 bases, leaving 9 bases of the junction unmatched. CDR3: CASSLRGTGWFTEAFF. CDR3 sequence (DNA): TGTGCCAGCAGTTTGAGGGGGACAGGGTGGTTCACTGAAGCTTTCTTT.

The chain joins TRBV19 to TRBJ1-2, with 7 bases lining up with TRBD1. Germline V CDR1 and CDR2: LNHDA, SQIVND (reference sequence). The V and J ends lost 9 bases and 4 bases, in that order; junction bases with no gene match: 11. This CDR3 contains 14 residues. The CDR3 spells CASSFDRVGYGYTF. CDR3 nucleotide sequence: TGTGCCAGCAGTTTCGACAGGGTGGGCTATGGCTACACCTTC.

CDR3 in DNA: TGTGCCAGCAGACCTGGACTAGCGGGAGTTGCGGAGCAGTACTTC. Protein product: CASRPGLAGVAEQYF. The chain combines TRBV28 with TRBJ2-7, with TRBD2 matching over 13 bases. CDR1 and CDR2 from the germline V gene are MDHEN and SYDVKM. Trimming took 6 bases from V and 7 from J; bases not matched to a gene: 9. There are 15 residues in the CDR3. Complete variable domain (other parts from reference TRBV28 and TRBJ2-7): DVKVTQSSRYLVKRTGEKVFLECVQDMDHENMFWYRQDPGLGLRLIYFSYDVKMKEKGDIPEGYSVSREKKERFSLILESASTNQTSMYLCASRPGLAGVAEQYFGPGTRLTVT.

The chain carries TRBV28 and TRBJ1-3; D gene ambiguous. CDR3 length: 15 amino acids. With 5 bases removed from V and 3 bases from J, the gap between germline ends came to 14 bases. Per germline, CDR1 MDHEN and CDR2 SYDVKM. The CDR3 nucleotides read TGTGCCAGCAGTGACATGCGGGGTAATGGAAACACCATATATTTT. Protein: CASSDMRGNGNTIYF.

V gene TRBV29-1 combines with J gene TRBJ1-2; a weak D match, TRBD1 (5 bases). The CDR3 extends over 16 amino acids. Germline CDR1 SQVTM, CDR2 ANQGSEA. V was pared by 7 bases and J by 3 bases, with 24 bases between. CDR3 loop: CSGGTGWRGSDYGYTF. The CDR3 DNA sequence: TGCAGCGGAGGTACAGGTTGGCGGGGATCGGACTATGGCTACACCTTC.

The chain is built from TRBV6-1 and TRBJ1-6, with a possible D match to TRBD1 (5 bases). The CDR3 runs to 14 residues. V shed 2 bases and J shed 11 bases, with 13 bases lying between them. The germline CDR1 and CDR2 sequences are MNHNS and SASEGT. CDR3 residues: CASSELPTGAPLHF. In DNA form, the CDR3 reads TGTGCCAGCAGTGAACTCCCCACGGGGGCACCCCTCCACTTT.

This rearrangement joins TRBV4-3 to TRBJ1-2, with 7 bases matching TRBD1. Looked up from germline, CDR1 is LGHNA and CDR2 is YSLEER. V shed 0 bases and J 3 bases; nucleotides not matched to a gene: 4. The CDR3 is 15 amino acids. The CDR3 sequence is CASSQDGTEDYGYTF. The CDR3 DNA is TGCGCCAGCAGCCAAGATGGGACAGAGGACTATGGCTACACCTTC.

The chain combines TRBV4-3 with TRBJ2-1; 10 nucleotides line up with TRBD2. The CDR3 is made up of 19 amino acids. The V gene's germline CDR1 is LGHNA and CDR2 YSLEER. The V and J ends lost 3 bases and 4 bases, in that order; junction bases with no gene match: 15. CDR3 residues: CASSHSGGGLAADYNEQFF. CDR3 DNA: TGCGCCAGCAGCCATTCAGGTGGTGGACTAGCGGCCGATTACAATGAGCAGTTCTTC.

This chain joins TRBV6-2 or TRBV6-3 and TRBJ2-7, with TRBD2 matching 10 bases. J was trimmed by 4 bases and V by 6 bases; bases with no gene match: 6. This CDR3 is built from 14 residues. Germline V CDR1 and CDR2: MNHEY, SVGEGT. CDR3 region: CASSPAGGPYEQYF. CDR3 nucleotide sequence: TGTGCCAGCAGCCCAGCGGGGGGGCCTTACGAGCAGTACTTC.

This clone was seen only a few times. The rearrangement uses TRBV28 and TRBJ1-2; maybe TRBD1 (5 bases). This CDR3 has 12 residues. CDR1 is MDHEN and CDR2 is SYDVKM in the germline V gene. The V end lost 8 bases, the J end lost 4 bases, and 11 bases lay between the germline ends. The CDR3 DNA sequence: TGTGCCAGCCTGGGCAGGGCCTATGGCTACACCTTC. It is translated as CASLGRAYGYTF.

In this sample, this clone turned up once. The V and J genes are TRBV10-3 and TRBJ1-2, with a possible D match to TRBD1 (5 bases). V lost 2 bases and J 4 bases, leaving 17 bases between the germline ends. The germline V gene has CDR1 ENHRY and CDR2 SYGVKD. This CDR3 is 16 amino acids long. In DNA form, the CDR3 reads TGTGCCATCAGTGAGAGGCCGGGGGTTAACGTCTATGGCTACACCTTC. This codes for CAISERPGVNVYGYTF.

The V call is TRBV6-2 or TRBV6-3, the J call TRBJ2-2, with a tentative D call TRBD2 (6 bases). CDR1 MNHEY and CDR2 SVGEGT come from the germline V gene. The CDR3 extends over 13 amino acids. Trimming pared 5 bases from V and 13 bases from J, leaving 17 bases between. This CDR3 is CASSRLGQGGLFF. CDR3 nucleotides: TGTGCCAGCAGTCGACTCGGGCAGGGAGGGCTGTTTTTT.

The V call is TRBV5-6, the J call TRBJ2-2, with TRBD1 matching over 7 bases. CDR1 SGHDT and CDR2 YYEEEE come from the germline V gene. Trimming cost V 1 base and J 1 base; bases outside gene matches: 7. The length of the CDR3 is 17 residues. The CDR3 is CASSLRRQGRNTGELFF. The CDR3 nucleotides read TGTGCCAGCAGCTTGAGACGACAGGGTCGGAACACCGGGGAGCTGTTTTTT.

The rearrangement uses TRBV30 and TRBJ1-5, with D possibly matching TRBD1 (6 bases). Germline V gives CDR1 GTSNPN, CDR2 SVGIG (reference sequence). V was clipped by 3 bases and J by 2 bases, with 11 bases between them. The CDR3 loop spans 14 amino acids. The CDR3: CAWSAGVGNQPQHF. The CDR3 bases are TGTGCCTGGAGCGCAGGGGTGGGCAATCAGCCCCAGCATTTT.